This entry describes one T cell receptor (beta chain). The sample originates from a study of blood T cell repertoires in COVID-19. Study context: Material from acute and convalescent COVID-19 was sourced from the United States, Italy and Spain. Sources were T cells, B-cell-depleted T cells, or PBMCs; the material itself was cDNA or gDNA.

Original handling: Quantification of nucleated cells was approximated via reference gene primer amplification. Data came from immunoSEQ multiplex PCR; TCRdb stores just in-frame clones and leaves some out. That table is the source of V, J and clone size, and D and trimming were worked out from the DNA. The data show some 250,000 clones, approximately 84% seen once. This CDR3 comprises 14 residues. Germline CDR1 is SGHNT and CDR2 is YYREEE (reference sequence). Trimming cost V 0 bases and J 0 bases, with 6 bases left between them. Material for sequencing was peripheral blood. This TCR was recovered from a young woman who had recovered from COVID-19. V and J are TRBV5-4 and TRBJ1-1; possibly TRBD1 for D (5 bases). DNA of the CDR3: TGTGCCAGCAGCTTGGAAGGGGTGAACACTGAAGCTTTCTTT. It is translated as CASSLEGVNTEAFF.